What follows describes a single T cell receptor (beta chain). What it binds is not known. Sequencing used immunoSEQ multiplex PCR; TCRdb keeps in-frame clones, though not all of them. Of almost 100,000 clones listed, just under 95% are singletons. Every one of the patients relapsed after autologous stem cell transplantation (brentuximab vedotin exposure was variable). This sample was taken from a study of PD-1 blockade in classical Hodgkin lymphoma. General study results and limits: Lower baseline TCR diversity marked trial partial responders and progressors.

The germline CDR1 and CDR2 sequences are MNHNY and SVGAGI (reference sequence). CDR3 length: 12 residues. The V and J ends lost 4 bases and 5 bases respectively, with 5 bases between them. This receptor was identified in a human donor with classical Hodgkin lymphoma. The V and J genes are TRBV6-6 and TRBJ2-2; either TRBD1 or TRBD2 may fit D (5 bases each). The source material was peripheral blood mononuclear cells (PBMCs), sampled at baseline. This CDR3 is CASSWGTGELFF. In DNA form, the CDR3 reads TGTGCCAGCAGTTGGGGGACCGGGGAGCTGTTTTTT.